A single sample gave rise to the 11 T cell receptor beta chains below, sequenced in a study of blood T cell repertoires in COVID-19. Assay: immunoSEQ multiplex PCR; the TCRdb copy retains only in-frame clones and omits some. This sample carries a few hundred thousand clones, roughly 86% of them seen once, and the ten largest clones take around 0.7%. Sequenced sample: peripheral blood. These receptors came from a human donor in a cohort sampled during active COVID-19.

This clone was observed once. The CDR3 coding sequence is TGTGCCAGCAGTGCCTCCGGACAGGACAACTATGGCTACACCTTC. Amino acids: CASSASGQDNYGYTF. The chain combines TRBV27 with TRBJ1-2, with 7 bases identical to TRBD1. Germline V gene lookup returns CDR1 MNHEY and CDR2 SMNVEV (reference sequence). V shed 5 bases and J 2 bases; nucleotides not matched to a gene: 8. The CDR3 has 15 residues.

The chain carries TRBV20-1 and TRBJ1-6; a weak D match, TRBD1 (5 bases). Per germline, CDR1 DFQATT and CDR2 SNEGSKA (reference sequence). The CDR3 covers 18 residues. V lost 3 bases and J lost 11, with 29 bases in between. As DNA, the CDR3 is TGCAGTGCTAGTGCCCCCGGGACCTCGGGGAGGGATTTTGCACCCCTCCACTTT. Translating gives CSASAPGTSGRDFAPLHF.

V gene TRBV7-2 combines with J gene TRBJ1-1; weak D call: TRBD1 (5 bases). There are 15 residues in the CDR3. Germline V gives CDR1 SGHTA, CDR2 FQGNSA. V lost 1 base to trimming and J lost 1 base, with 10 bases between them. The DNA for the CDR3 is TGTGCCAGCAGCTTAGGCTGGGGGGGGAACACTGAAGCTTTCTTT. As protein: CASSLGWGGNTEAFF.

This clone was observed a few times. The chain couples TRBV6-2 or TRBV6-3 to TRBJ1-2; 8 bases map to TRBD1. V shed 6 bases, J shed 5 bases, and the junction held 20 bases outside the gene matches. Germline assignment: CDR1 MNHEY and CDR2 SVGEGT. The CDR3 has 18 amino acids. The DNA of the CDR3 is TGTGCCAGCAGCCCTGAGACAGGGGCAACGGTGGGGTTATATGGCTACACCTTC. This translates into CASSPETGATVGLYGYTF.

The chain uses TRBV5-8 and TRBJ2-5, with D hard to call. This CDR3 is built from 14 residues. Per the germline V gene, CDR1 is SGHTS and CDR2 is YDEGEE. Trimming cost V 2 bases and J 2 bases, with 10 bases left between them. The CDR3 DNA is TGTGCCAGCAGCTTAGGTGCGGTACAAGAGACCCAGTACTTC. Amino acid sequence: CASSLGAVQETQYF.

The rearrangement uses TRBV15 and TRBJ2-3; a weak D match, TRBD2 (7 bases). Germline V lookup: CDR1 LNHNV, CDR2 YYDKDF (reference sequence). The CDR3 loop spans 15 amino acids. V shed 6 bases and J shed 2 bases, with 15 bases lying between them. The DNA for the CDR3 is TGTGCCACCAGGGGGGGGGCCACTTTCACAGATACGCAGTATTTT. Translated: CATRGGATFTDTQYF.

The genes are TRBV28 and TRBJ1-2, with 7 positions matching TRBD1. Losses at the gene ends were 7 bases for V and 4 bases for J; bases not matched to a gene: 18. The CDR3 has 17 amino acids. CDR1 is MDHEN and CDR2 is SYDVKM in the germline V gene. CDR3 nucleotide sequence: TGTGCCAGCATCATGTGGGGACAGACCCGCCCTGGCTATGGCTACACCTTC. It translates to CASIMWGQTRPGYGYTF.

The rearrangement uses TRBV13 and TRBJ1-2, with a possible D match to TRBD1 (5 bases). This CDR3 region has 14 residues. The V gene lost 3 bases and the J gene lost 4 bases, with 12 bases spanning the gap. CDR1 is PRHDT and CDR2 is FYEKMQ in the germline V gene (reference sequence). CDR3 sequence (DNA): TGTGCCAGCAGCTTTCAGGGTAATGGCTATGGCTACACCTTC. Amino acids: CASSFQGNGYGYTF.

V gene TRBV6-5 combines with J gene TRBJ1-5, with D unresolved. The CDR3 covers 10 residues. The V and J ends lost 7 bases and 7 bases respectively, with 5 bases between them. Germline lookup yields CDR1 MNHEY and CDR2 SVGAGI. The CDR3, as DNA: TGTGCCAGCACCCTACAGCCCCAGCATTTT. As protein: CASTLQPQHF.

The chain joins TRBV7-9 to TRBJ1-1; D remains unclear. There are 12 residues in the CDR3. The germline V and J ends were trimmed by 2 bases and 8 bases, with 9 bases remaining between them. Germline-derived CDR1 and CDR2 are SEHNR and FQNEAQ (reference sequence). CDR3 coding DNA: TGTGCCAGCAGCTTATCGAGCGGAGAAGCTTTCTTT. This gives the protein CASSLSSGEAFF.

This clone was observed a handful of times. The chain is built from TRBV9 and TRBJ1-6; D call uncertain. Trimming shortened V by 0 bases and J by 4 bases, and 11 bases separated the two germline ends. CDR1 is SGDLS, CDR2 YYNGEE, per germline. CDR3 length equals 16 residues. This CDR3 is CASSVDEGTYNSPLHF. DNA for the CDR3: TGTGCCAGCAGCGTAGACGAGGGAACTTATAATTCACCCCTCCACTTT.